The T cell receptor (beta chain) described here comes from a study of blood T cell repertoires in COVID-19 (dated by TCRdb to between 2020 and 2021). With regard to the full study: Samples covering the acute and convalescent phases of COVID-19 were provided by collaborators in the United States, Italy and Spain. Sample metadata almost always included a de-identified subject ID, COVID-19 status, age in years and sex. The material from the prospective study consisted of cDNA or gDNA derived from T cells, B-cell-depleted T cells, or PBMCs. Subjects who had been exposed to COVID-19, were actively infected with it, or had recovered from it provided the deeply sampled blood TCRbeta repertoires that made up the dataset. A freely available public database, intended as a resource for researchers studying the immune response to SARS-CoV-2, is where the repertoires were released. HLA class I and class II types, where available, came from metadata supplied by the sample provider rather than from assay-based typing. The samples were drawn from two sources: the first 160 participants of the ongoing ImmuneRACE study, and about 1,300 subjects contributed by 6 global collaborators.

Beyond this particular receptor, the publication reports: Clinical and demographic metadata were provided uncurated, with the amount varying by source and participant.

On this clone: The antigen it binds to is not known. Nothing much larger sits one base from this clone, and base qualities are not available.

Participants in the prospective study were aged about 18 to 100 years, lived in over 20 United States geographic areas, and enrolled through a virtual design. In the prospective study, participants were assigned to cohorts based on the clinical history participants reported in a screening survey and a study questionnaire. For ImmuneRACE Cohort 3, a participant was defined as recovered based on two consecutive negative NP/OP PCR tests, clearance by a healthcare professional, or resolution of symptoms. Each participant in the prospective study had whole blood, serum and a nasopharyngeal or oropharyngeal swab collected by mobile phlebotomists. Prospective study participants could optionally give additional blood draws and questionnaires over a roughly two-month period. Before DNA extraction, prospective study blood samples were shipped either frozen or at room temperature. From the cysteine through the phenylalanine, the CDR3 covers 16 amino acids. The only DNA kept is the CDR3, 48 bases in frame from the first base. The junction shows trimming of 3 bases on V and 0 bases on J, and the gene matches do not reach 6 bases of it. The germline V gene specifies KGHSH as CDR1 and LQKENI as CDR2.

The immunoSEQ Assay, a bias-controlled multiplex PCR, was used to amplify TCRbeta CDR3 regions from genomic DNA. As for the original processing: The number of nucleated cells in each sample was estimated from the amplification of reference gene primers within the assay. To quantify the absolute abundance of each unique TCRbeta CDR3 rearrangement, sequence reads were collapsed and filtered. For each sample, productive Simpson clonality was calculated as the square root of Simpson's diversity index over productive rearrangements. TCRdb took this table from immuneACCESS and kept in-frame rearrangements with V and J called. Such tables lack part of the clones; where checked against another copy, unresolved V genes explain under half of the gap, and the rest is unexplained. Clone size and the V and J calls come from that table; the DNA yielded D and trimming. The table for this sample lists a few hundred thousand clones; about 90% of them were counted only once. Under 2.5% of the sample is taken by the ten largest.

Sequenced material: PBMCs or T cells enriched from blood (not recorded which). This receptor chain uses TRBV18 and TRBJ1-2, and TRBD1 matches 8 of the central bases. This clonotype was obtained from a woman in her sixties who had recovered from COVID-19. The CDR3 protein is CASSPSTGETNYGYTF. The nucleotide sequence reads as follows: TGTGCCAGCTCACCCTCGACAGGGGAAACTAACTATGGCTACACCTTC.